These T cell receptor beta chains were read from a single sample in a study of graft-versus-host responses after intestinal transplantation. TCRdb keeps only in-frame clones here, not all; method: immunoSEQ multiplex PCR. Of approximately 33,000 clones listed, around 85% are singletons. No antigens are known for them. The material was unstimulated CD8+ T cells sorted from spleen or lymph node cells, obtained before intestinal transplant. These TCRs come from a human donor who received an intestinal transplant. CDR3s include the opening cysteine and the closing phenylalanine or tryptophan. Each record gives: J gene, clone size, D gene, V gene, CDR3 DNA, CDR3 protein. The D gene is left open where the match is weak. Expanded clones get a size class; other rows say once, few or many, or leave the size out.

TRBJ2-7,-,-,TRBV28,TGTGCCAGCAGCCCGGACATAACCTACGAGCAGTACTTC,CASSPDITYEQYF
TRBJ1-5,-,-,TRBV27,TGTGCCAGCAGTACAGGGTTGCACAATCAGCCCCAGCATTTT,CASSTGLHNQPQHF
TRBJ2-7,few,-,TRBV5-1,TGCGCCAGCAGCTTTAGTCCCTCCTACGAGCAGTACTTC,CASSFSPSYEQYF
TRBJ2-7,-,-,TRBV27,TGTGCCAGCAGTTTAACGGGGAGCGAGCAGTACTTC,CASSLTGSEQYF
TRBJ1-2,-,-,TRBV28,TGTGCCAGCAGCCAGGACAGCCTGGCTAACTATGGCTACACCTTC,CASSQDSLANYGYTF
TRBJ2-7,-,TRBD2,TRBV27,TGTGCCAGCAGTAGGACTGCTCCCTTAAGCGGGGAGTACTTC,CASSRTAPLSGEYF
TRBJ2-3,-,TRBD2,TRBV28,TGTGCCAGCAGTACCCTAACTAGCGGCGATACGCAGTATTTT,CASSTLTSGDTQYF
TRBJ1-3,-,TRBD1,TRBV7-6,TGTGCCAGCAGCTTAGCCACTGACAGGGTCTCTGGAAACACCATATATTTT,CASSLATDRVSGNTIYF
TRBJ1-2,-,TRBD1,TRBV4-1,TGCGCCAGCAGCCAAGATCGAGCCAGGGGGTTCATTGGCTACACCTTC,CASSQDRARGFIGYTF
TRBJ2-5,-,-,TRBV27,TGTGCCAGCAGCACCCTCGACAGGCCCCCGAACCAAGAGACCCAGTACTTC,CASSTLDRPPNQETQYF
TRBJ2-7,once,-,TRBV9,TGTGCCAGCAGCGTAGCCGGGAGCGGATCCCCCTACGAGCAGTACTTC,CASSVAGSGSPYEQYF
TRBJ1-1,-,-,TRBV10-3,TGTGCCATCAAAGACGGGGGGCTGGTCACTGAAGCTTTCTTT,CAIKDGGLVTEAFF
TRBJ2-7,-,-,TRBV5-6,TGTGCCAGCAGCTCCTACTACTTAAACGAGCAGTACTTC,CASSSYYLNEQYF
TRBJ2-7,-,-,TRBV28,TGTGCCACCAGTTTTCGCCGGTCGGAAGCGGAGGCTAGCTACGAGCAGTACTTC,CATSFRRSEAEASYEQYF
TRBJ1-1,-,TRBD1,TRBV2,TGTGCCAGCAGCCCAGGACAGGGGACAATGAACACTGAAGCTTTCTTT,CASSPGQGTMNTEAFF
TRBJ1-1,-,-,TRBV6-5,TGTGCCAGCAGTGGGGTCCGGGGGGCATGGACTGAAGCTTTCTTT,CASSGVRGAWTEAFF
TRBJ1-5,-,-,TRBV7-9,TGTGCCAGCAGCTTAGGCAGGGCCCTGGAACCCCAGCATTTT,CASSLGRALEPQHF